This TCR beta chain emerged from a study of cytomegalovirus exposure and HLA in healthy donors. V lost 4 bases to trimming and J lost 3 bases, with 12 bases between them. The CDR3 consists of 14 residues. Germline V gene lookup returns CDR1 MGHRA and CDR2 YSYEKL. As for this clone: Its antigen is not identified.

Findings of the study overall: Most TCR sequences showed up rarely, but some public TCRs showed up in many donors. The classifier reportedly diagnosed cytomegalovirus status with high sensitivity and specificity.

TCRdb keeps only in-frame clones here, not all; method: immunoSEQ multiplex PCR. The sample holds 70,000 or so clones, 94% seen once. This sequence joins TRBV4-1 and TRBJ1-1; D remains unclear. The source material was PBMCs. The receptor was isolated from a man between 18 and 29 years old in good health and CMV-seropositive. CDR3 nucleotide sequence: TGCGCCAGCAGCCCCCGGTGGAGGGACACTGAAGCTTTCTTT. It specifies CASSPRWRDTEAFF.